This T cell receptor beta chain was sequenced during a study of technical replicates of blood from a handful of donors. CDR3 length: 20 amino acids. In germline, CDR1 is GTSNPN, CDR2 SVGIG (reference sequence). Trimming removed 0 bases from V and 2 bases from J, with 26 bases in between. TCRdb keeps only in-frame clones here, not all; method: immunoSEQ multiplex PCR. Altogether more than 9,000 clones are present, less than 95% being singletons, with the ten largest covering roughly 7%. The sequencing sample was made of PBMCs. V is TRBV30 and J is TRBJ2-4; the D gene is possibly TRBD1 (6 bases). This clonotype originated in a human donor in good health. The CDR3 coding sequence is TGTGCCTGGAGTGTAGGGTTCAGGGGTATCACGGAGGCATCCAAAAACATTCAGTACTTC. This translates into CAWSVGFRGITEASKNIQYF.